The rows below give T cell receptor beta chains drawn from one sample of a study of CD8 T cell repertoires and HIV-1 epitope variants. The assay was immunoSEQ multiplex PCR, and TCRdb's table has in-frame clones only and misses some. This sample has 5,000 or so clones, with around 71% found just once. No antigen is known for these receptors. The sequenced sample was cultured CD8+ T cells derived from PBMCs. The receptors here all came from a male donor with HIV. Both conserved end residues are part of each CDR3. The order of the fields is D gene, clone size, J gene, V gene, CDR3 DNA, CDR3 protein. D genes are given only for firm matches. Clone size is shown for a subset of rows, as once, few, many or a class of expanded clone.

D: NA
size: NA
J: TRBJ2-5
V: TRBV4-2
DNA: TGTGCCAGCAGCCAGGGCCCGGACCAAGAGACCCAGTACTTC
CDR3: CASSQGPDQETQYF

D: TRBD2
size: few
J: TRBJ2-3
V: TRBV27
DNA: TGTGCCAGCAGCCTCAGCGGGGGGGCAGATACGCAGTATTTT
CDR3: CASSLSGGADTQYF

D: TRBD1
size: NA
J: TRBJ2-7
V: TRBV5-6
DNA: TGTGCCAGCAGCTCCGGGACAGGGGCCTACGAGCAGTACTTC
CDR3: CASSSGTGAYEQYF

D: TRBD2
size: NA
J: TRBJ2-1
V: TRBV7-3
DNA: TGTGCCAGCAGCCTGGGGACTAGGACCTACAATGAGCAGTTCTTC
CDR3: CASSLGTRTYNEQFF

D: NA
size: NA
J: TRBJ1-2
V: TRBV10-1
DNA: TGCGCCAGCAGTGATTCTGGGATGCAGGGAAGCTATGGCTACACCTTC
CDR3: CASSDSGMQGSYGYTF

D: TRBD1
size: once
J: TRBJ2-7
V: TRBV19
DNA: TGTGCCAGTAGTATAACCCTGGACAGGGAGTCGTACGAGCAGTACTTC
CDR3: CASSITLDRESYEQYF

D: NA
size: NA
J: TRBJ2-7
V: TRBV27
DNA: TGTGCCAGCAGTTTAGTGGAGGGCTCCTACGAGCAGTACTTC
CDR3: CASSLVEGSYEQYF

D: NA
size: few
J: TRBJ1-1
V: TRBV6-5
DNA: TGTGCCAGCAGTCCGACAGGCCCGCCACTTGAAGCTTTCTTT
CDR3: CASSPTGPPLEAFF

D: TRBD1
size: NA
J: TRBJ2-7
V: TRBV25-1
DNA: TGTGCCAGCAGTGAATTCCCCGGGACAGGGGATTTCTACGAGCAGTACTTC
CDR3: CASSEFPGTGDFYEQYF

D: NA
size: NA
J: TRBJ1-1
V: TRBV13
DNA: TGTGCCAGCAGCGCCTTCTTGAACACTGAAGCTTTCTTT
CDR3: CASSAFLNTEAFF

D: NA
size: NA
J: TRBJ2-3
V: TRBV4-1
DNA: TGCGCCAGCAGCCAAGATCCCTGGGGACTCCCCACAGATACGCAGTATTTT
CDR3: CASSQDPWGLPTDTQYF

D: NA
size: NA
J: TRBJ1-1
V: TRBV28
DNA: TGTGCCAGCAGTATGACTGGGCGTCGGAACACTGAAGCTTTCTTT
CDR3: CASSMTGRRNTEAFF

D: TRBD1
size: few
J: TRBJ1-2
V: TRBV6-6
DNA: TGTGCCAGCAGTTACTCCTTGCCAGGGGGCGCGGATGGCTACACCTTC
CDR3: CASSYSLPGGADGYTF

D: NA
size: NA
J: TRBJ2-2
V: TRBV7-2
DNA: TGTGCCAGCAGCTCCAGGGGAGACCCGAACACCGGGGAGCTGTTTTTT
CDR3: CASSSRGDPNTGELFF

D: TRBD1
size: NA
J: TRBJ1-1
V: TRBV11-1
DNA: TGTGCCAGCAGCGTCCCTGGGACAGGGGGGAACACTGAAGCTTTCTTT
CDR3: CASSVPGTGGNTEAFF

D: NA
size: NA
J: TRBJ1-4
V: TRBV30
DNA: TGTGCCTGGAGTTCCTTAGGGACCTCAGAGGAAAAACTGTTTTTT
CDR3: CAWSSLGTSEEKLFF

D: NA
size: NA
J: TRBJ2-7
V: TRBV4-3
DNA: TGCGCCAGCAGCCAGGGGAGACTCTACGAGCAGTACTTC
CDR3: CASSQGRLYEQYF

D: NA
size: few
J: TRBJ2-7
V: TRBV6-1
DNA: TGTGCCAGCAGTGAACAGGGGCCCCCCTACGAGCAGTACTTC
CDR3: CASSEQGPPYEQYF

D: TRBD1
size: few
J: TRBJ1-6
V: TRBV9
DNA: TGTGCCAGCAGCGTAGACAAAGGGACAGGCTCTGGGGGGAATTCACCCCTCCACTTT
CDR3: CASSVDKGTGSGGNSPLHF

D: NA
size: NA
J: TRBJ1-5
V: TRBV4-3
DNA: TGCGCCAGCAGCCGGGGGACACCTCAACGAGGCAATCAGCCCCAGCATTTT
CDR3: CASSRGTPQRGNQPQHF

D: TRBD2
size: NA
J: TRBJ2-3
V: TRBV13
DNA: TGTGCCAGCAGCTTAGGATTCGGGAGGGCCACGCAGTATTTT
CDR3: CASSLGFGRATQYF

D: TRBD2
size: few
J: TRBJ2-7
V: TRBV27
DNA: TGTGCCAGCAGCCCCATCTCTACTAGCGGGAGCTCCTACGAGCAGTACTTC
CDR3: CASSPISTSGSSYEQYF

D: NA
size: few
J: TRBJ1-1
V: TRBV27
DNA: TGTGCCAGCAGTTCCCAGACAGCCCTAGGACGGAACACTGAAGCTTTCTTT
CDR3: CASSSQTALGRNTEAFF

D: NA
size: NA
J: TRBJ2-5
V: TRBV27
DNA: TGTGCCAGCAGCGAAAATGGGGAGACCCAGTACTTC
CDR3: CASSENGETQYF

D: NA
size: NA
J: TRBJ1-6
V: TRBV4-3
DNA: TGCGCCAGCAGCCCGACAGCGGGGAATTCACCCCTCCACTTT
CDR3: CASSPTAGNSPLHF

D: NA
size: NA
J: TRBJ2-7
V: TRBV29-1
DNA: TGCAGCGTTGAAGAGGCGGGCCACTACGAGCAGTACTTC
CDR3: CSVEEAGHYEQYF

D: NA
size: NA
J: TRBJ1-5
V: TRBV2
DNA: TGTGCCAGCAGTGTTGGGCAGTCCGAGCCCCAGCATTTT
CDR3: CASSVGQSEPQHF

D: TRBD1
size: few
J: TRBJ2-7
V: TRBV19
DNA: TGTGCCAGTAGTATAGCACAGGGGTTGGTTTACGAGCAGTACTTC
CDR3: CASSIAQGLVYEQYF

D: NA
size: NA
J: TRBJ1-3
V: TRBV29-1
DNA: TGCAGCGTTGAGGCGGGAAACACCATATATTTT
CDR3: CSVEAGNTIYF

D: NA
size: few
J: TRBJ1-5
V: TRBV5-3
DNA: TGTGCCAGAAGTGGGGGCGCGCCCCAGCATTTT
CDR3: CARSGGAPQHF

D: TRBD1
size: NA
J: TRBJ1-2
V: TRBV27
DNA: TGTGCCAGCAGTTTTGGGGACAGGGGGCGAGCCTACACCTTC
CDR3: CASSFGDRGRAYTF

D: TRBD2
size: NA
J: TRBJ2-1
V: TRBV7-2
DNA: TGTGCCAGCAGCTTGCTAGCGGGAGTTCGGAATGAGCAGTTCTTC
CDR3: CASSLLAGVRNEQFF

D: NA
size: NA
J: TRBJ1-3
V: TRBV6-6
DNA: TGTGCCAGCAGTTCTTGGACCGATTCTGGAAACACCATATATTTT
CDR3: CASSSWTDSGNTIYF

D: TRBD1
size: NA
J: TRBJ2-1
V: TRBV5-1
DNA: TGCGCCAGCAGCCGGACAGGGAGATTGGTCAATGAGCAGTTCTTC
CDR3: CASSRTGRLVNEQFF

D: TRBD2
size: NA
J: TRBJ2-1
V: TRBV2
DNA: TGTGCCAGCAGTGCGGGACTAGCGACCCACAATGAGCAGTTCTTC
CDR3: CASSAGLATHNEQFF

D: TRBD2
size: NA
J: TRBJ2-3
V: TRBV28
DNA: TGTGCCAGCACCCCCCTTGGGGGGGAGGGCACAGATACGCAGTATTTT
CDR3: CASTPLGGEGTDTQYF

D: TRBD1
size: NA
J: TRBJ2-1
V: TRBV6-6
DNA: TGTGCCAGCAGTGCCGGGACAGGCTCCTACAATGAGCAGTTCTTC
CDR3: CASSAGTGSYNEQFF

D: TRBD1
size: NA
J: TRBJ2-6
V: TRBV9
DNA: TGTGCCAGCAGCATAGGACAGGGAATCTCTGGGGCCAACGTCCTGACTTTC
CDR3: CASSIGQGISGANVLTF

D: TRBD1
size: NA
J: TRBJ2-7
V: TRBV4-1
DNA: TGCGCCAGCAGCCAAGCCGGGACAGGGGGCTACGAGCAGTACTTC
CDR3: CASSQAGTGGYEQYF

D: TRBD1
size: NA
J: TRBJ2-7
V: TRBV6-1
DNA: TGTGCCAGCACTATGGACAGGGGACTCTACGAGCAGTACTTC
CDR3: CASTMDRGLYEQYF

D: NA
size: NA
J: TRBJ1-6
V: TRBV4-1
DNA: TGCGCCAGCAGCCAAGAACTGACACCAGATAATTCACCCCTCCACTTT
CDR3: CASSQELTPDNSPLHF

D: NA
size: NA
J: TRBJ1-1
V: TRBV5-1
DNA: TGCGCCAGCAGCTTGGCCTTACCGAGTCTCGGTGAAGCTTTCTTT
CDR3: CASSLALPSLGEAFF

D: NA
size: few
J: TRBJ1-1
V: TRBV20-1
DNA: TGCAGTGCTCGAGCCCACACTGAAGCTTTCTTT
CDR3: CSARAHTEAFF

D: TRBD1
size: NA
J: TRBJ2-3
V: TRBV28
DNA: TGTGCCAGCAGTTTATGGGTGGCGAGGGGGCCCTCCCCCGATACGCAGTATTTT
CDR3: CASSLWVARGPSPDTQYF

D: TRBD1
size: NA
J: TRBJ2-7
V: TRBV6-5
DNA: TGTGCCAGCAGTTACAAAGGGACAGGGGTCTACGAGCAGTACTTC
CDR3: CASSYKGTGVYEQYF

D: TRBD1
size: NA
J: TRBJ2-3
V: TRBV4-1
DNA: TGCGCCAGCAGCCAAGAGGGGGACAGGGGGTACACAGATACGCAGTATTTT
CDR3: CASSQEGDRGYTDTQYF

D: NA
size: once
J: TRBJ2-2
V: TRBV19
DNA: TGTGCCAGTAGTTTATACAGGGATAAAACCGGGGAGCTGTTTTTT
CDR3: CASSLYRDKTGELFF

D: TRBD1
size: NA
J: TRBJ1-2
V: TRBV6-5
DNA: TGTGCCAGCAGTTTTGGACAGGGGGACTATGGCTACACCTTC
CDR3: CASSFGQGDYGYTF

D: NA
size: NA
J: TRBJ2-5
V: TRBV11-2
DNA: TGTGCCAGCAGCTTAGACCAATGGGGAGAGACCCAGTACTTC
CDR3: CASSLDQWGETQYF

D: NA
size: once
J: TRBJ1-1
V: TRBV11-2
DNA: TGTGCCAGCAGCTTAGTCCAGCCGAACACTGAAGCTTTCTTT
CDR3: CASSLVQPNTEAFF